This TCR beta chain comes out of a study of technical replicates of blood from several donors. J was trimmed by 5 bases and V by 6 bases; bases with no gene match: 5. CDR1 is LNHDA and CDR2 is SQIVND in the germline V gene (reference sequence). The CDR3 consists of 14 residues. The data were produced by immunoSEQ multiplex PCR, yet TCRdb's version contains in-frame clones alone and is incomplete. This repertoire shows about 76,000 clones, roughly nine tenths found once; its top ten account for approximately 0.25%. The chain carries TRBV19 and TRBJ2-2, with 8 nucleotides matching TRBD1. Sequencing was carried out using T cells isolated from PBMCs. This clonotype originated in a human donor in good health. CDR3 protein: CASRARGRTGELFF. The CDR3 DNA reads as TGTGCCAGTAGAGCCAGGGGGCGTACCGGGGAGCTGTTTTTT.